Sequencing of this T cell receptor beta chain was carried out in a study of blood T cell repertoires in COVID-19. Study in general: Samples taken during acute and convalescent COVID-19 were collected in the United States, Italy and Spain. Sources were T cells, B-cell-depleted T cells, or PBMCs; the material itself was cDNA or gDNA.

Per germline, CDR1 MNHEY and CDR2 SVGAGI. The length of the CDR3 is 16 residues. Trimming pared 4 bases from V and 2 bases from J, leaving 17 bases between. TCRdb's table, derived via immunoSEQ multiplex PCR, lists solely in-frame clones and lacks some. The data contain approximately 16,000 clones, more than 75% of them singletons. The V gene is TRBV6-5, the J gene TRBJ2-5; D possibly corresponds to TRBD1 (6 bases). This sequence was found in a human donor in a cohort sampled during active COVID-19. Input material: peripheral blood. The CDR3: CASSSLGDTQQETQYF. In nucleotides, the CDR3 is TGTGCCAGCAGTTCTCTCGGGGACACACAACAAGAGACCCAGTACTTC.